The T cell receptor (beta chain) under discussion was sequenced for a study of CD8 T cells in Susac syndrome. Negative isolation yielded the CD8+ and CD4+ T cells, while FACS enriched the TEMRA cells. The V end lost 6 bases, the J end lost 2 bases, and 16 bases lay between the germline ends. The CDR3 length is 15 residues. Germline CDR1 reads SNHLY; CDR2 reads FYNNEI. Study findings and constraints: Clonal expansion was missing from Susac syndrome CD4+ T cell repertoires.

When the RNA was reverse transcribed, random hexamers were used with an input of about 0.45 to 1 ug. TCRdb itself ran the immunoSEQ multiplex PCR reads through MiXCR, one entry per CDR3 protein. The top ten clones hold about 0.08% of a sample with some 160,000 distinct CDR3 sequences, more than 90% of them seen once. About this clonotype itself: As yet, its antigen is unknown.

The rearrangement uses TRBV2 and TRBJ1-1; D remains ambiguous. The receptor comes from a human donor with Susac syndrome. The sequenced sample was CD4+ T cells from PBMCs. The CDR3 reads CASRPNVNSNTEAFF. The CDR3 DNA sequence: TGTGCCAGCAGACCCAACGTGAACAGTAACACTGAAGCTTTCTTT.